The T cell receptor beta chain described here comes from a study of blood T cell repertoires in COVID-19. About the study: Nucleic acid was either cDNA or gDNA, and it came from T cells, B-cell-depleted T cells, or PBMCs.

TCRdb keeps only in-frame clones here, not all; method: immunoSEQ multiplex PCR. Among 150,000 or so clones listed, about 88% were seen once. The cohort comprised adults aged about 18 to 100 years residing in around 25 US areas. Trimming cost V 7 bases and J 4 bases, with 13 bases left between them. Germline values: CDR1 SNHLY, CDR2 FYNNEI. The CDR3 has 14 residues. The chain employs TRBV2 and TRBJ2-2, with a possible D match to TRBD1 (5 bases). This clonotype was obtained from a human donor with acute COVID-19. The donor label of this sample is uncertain. The sequencing input was PBMCs or T cells enriched from blood (not recorded which). CDR3 DNA: TGTGCCAGCACCGTGACAGCAAGCACCGGGGAGCTGTTTTTT. Its protein is CASTVTASTGELFF.